This entry features one TCR beta chain sequence. Its antigen is not identified. The data were obtained in a study of regulatory T cells in long-lasting Graves disease. Looking at the study overall: Prior antithyroid drug treatment in newly diagnosed Graves' patients lasted under 3 months.

Arm-PCR of CDR3 regions and iRepertoire HTBI primers were used to build TCR beta libraries. Methods used by the authors: Across the samples, identification revealed 55 to 75 TRBV and 15 or so TRBJ segments. TCRdb passed the multiplex PCR reads through MiXCR, listing each CDR3 protein once. The V and J calls were not made by the authors but by TCRdb's processing. The sample has almost 450,000 distinct CDR3 sequences, 16% seen once. V lost 2 bases, J lost 5 bases, and 4 bases stayed unmatched. This CDR3 has 15 residues. The germline V gene encodes CDR1 MNHEY and CDR2 SVGAGI. General observations from the study: Persistent disease favored TRBV28, TRBJ1-2 and TRBJ2-5.

Time point in this sample: newly diagnosed GD, antithyroid drugs for less than 3 months. RNA extracted from PBMCs served as the sequencing template. These data were likewise used in another study, on T cells in Graves' hyperthyroidism and ophthalmopathy.

The rearrangement joins TRBV6-5 to TRBJ2-3, with 10 bases matching TRBD1. The sequence derives from a woman aged 25 to 39 with Graves disease. The starting material was peripheral blood mononuclear cells (PBMCs), obtained at new diagnosis, from a patient treated with antithyroid drugs. The CDR3 DNA reads TGTGCCAGCAGTTACCTTCGGACAGGGGGAGATACGCAGTATTTT. It translates to CASSYLRTGGDTQYF.